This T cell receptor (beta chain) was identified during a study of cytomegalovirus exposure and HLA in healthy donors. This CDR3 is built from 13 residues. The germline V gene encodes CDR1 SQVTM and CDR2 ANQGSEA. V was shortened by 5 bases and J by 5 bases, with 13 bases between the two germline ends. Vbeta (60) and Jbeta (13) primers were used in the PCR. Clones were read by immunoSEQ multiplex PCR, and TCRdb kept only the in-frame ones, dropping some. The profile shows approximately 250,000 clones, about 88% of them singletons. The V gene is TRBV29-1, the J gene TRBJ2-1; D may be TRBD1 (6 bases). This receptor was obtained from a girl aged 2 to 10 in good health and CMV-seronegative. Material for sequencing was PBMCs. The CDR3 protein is CSVSAGEHNEQFF. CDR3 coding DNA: TGCAGCGTTTCGGCAGGGGAGCACAATGAGCAGTTCTTC.